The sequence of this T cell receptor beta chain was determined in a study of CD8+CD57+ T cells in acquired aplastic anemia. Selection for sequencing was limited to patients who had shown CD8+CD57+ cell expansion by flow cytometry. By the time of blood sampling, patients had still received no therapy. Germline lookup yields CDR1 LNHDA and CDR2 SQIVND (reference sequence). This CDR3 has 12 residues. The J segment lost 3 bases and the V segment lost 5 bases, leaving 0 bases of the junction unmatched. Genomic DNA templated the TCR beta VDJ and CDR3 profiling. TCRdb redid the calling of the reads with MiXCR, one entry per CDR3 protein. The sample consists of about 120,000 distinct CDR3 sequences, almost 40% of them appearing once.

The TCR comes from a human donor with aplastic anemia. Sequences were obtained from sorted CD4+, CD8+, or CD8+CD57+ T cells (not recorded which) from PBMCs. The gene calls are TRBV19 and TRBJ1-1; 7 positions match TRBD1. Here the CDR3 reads CASSQGDTEAFF. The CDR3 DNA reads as TGTGCCAGTAGTCAGGGGGACACTGAAGCTTTCTTT. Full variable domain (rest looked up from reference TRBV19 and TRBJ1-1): DGGITQSPKYLFRKEGQNVTLSCEQNLNHDAMYWYRQDPGQGLRLIYYSQIVNDFQKGDIAEGYSVSREKKESFPLTVTSAQKNPTAFYLCASSQGDTEAFFGQGTRLTVV.